Detailed here is one T cell receptor (beta chain). Its antigen has not been determined. Nothing much larger sits one base from this clone, and base qualities are not available. Enrolling through a virtual design, the prospective study's participants ranged in age from roughly 18 to 95 years and lived across 20 to 30 United States geographic areas. Cohort assignment in the prospective study relied on participant-reported clinical history from a screening survey and a study questionnaire. In the prospective study, mobile phlebotomists collected whole blood, serum and a nasopharyngeal or oropharyngeal swab from each participant. Participants in the prospective study had the option to provide additional blood draws and questionnaires over a roughly 2-month period. Before DNA extraction, blood samples from the prospective study were shipped at room temperature or frozen. This entry belongs to a study of blood T cell repertoires in COVID-19 (dated by TCRdb to 2020 to 2021). About the investigation overall: The collaborator samples originated in the United States, Italy and Spain and spanned the acute and convalescent phases of COVID-19. The samples were drawn from the first 160 participants of the ongoing ImmuneRACE study and from 1,254 subjects provided by 6 global collaborators. The sample metadata nearly always contained a de-identified subject ID, COVID-19 status, age in years and sex. A freely available public database, intended as a resource for researchers studying the immune response to SARS-CoV-2, is where the repertoires were released. Where available, HLA class I and class II types were taken from metadata supplied by the sample provider and were not determined by assay-based typing. The prospective study material was composed of cDNA or gDNA derived from T cells, B-cell-depleted T cells, or PBMCs. Deeply sampled blood TCRbeta repertoires from subjects exposed to, actively infected with, or recovered from COVID-19 were included in the dataset. The study at large found these results: The amount of clinical and demographic metadata varied by source and participant and was provided uncurated.

The immunoSEQ Assay, a bias-controlled multiplex PCR, was used to amplify TCRbeta CDR3 regions from genomic DNA. The source study handled its data this way. Within the assay, amplification of reference gene primers was used to estimate how many nucleated cells each sample contained. Sequence reads were collapsed and filtered to measure the absolute abundance of every unique TCRbeta CDR3 rearrangement. For each sample, productive Simpson clonality was calculated as the square root of Simpson's diversity index over productive rearrangements. TCRdb took this table from immuneACCESS and kept in-frame rearrangements with V and J called. Such tables lack part of the clones; where checked against another copy, unresolved V genes explain under half of the gap, and the rest is unexplained. V and J calls plus clone size are reproduced from that table; the DNA served to infer D and trimming. The sample table records roughly 190,000 clones; 82% of these occur just once. The ten most abundant clones make up around 5.2% of the sample.

The CDR3 holds 15 amino acids from the cysteine to the phenylalanine. The DNA shown is the 45-base CDR3, in frame from base 1. Taken from the germline V gene, the CDR1 and CDR2 loops are ENHRY and SYGVKD. From V the trimming removes 7 bases and from J it removes 0 bases, while the gene matches leave 7 bases of the junction unaccounted for. Recombination joined TRBV10-3 with TRBJ1-1; 8 middle bases align to TRBD1. The TCR was taken from a woman aged 55-75 years with acute COVID-19. Material: PBMCs or T cells enriched from blood (not recorded which). The CDR3 protein is CAIKSTGDLNTEAFF. The nucleotides are TGTGCCATCAAATCGACAGGGGACTTGAACACTGAAGCTTTCTTT.